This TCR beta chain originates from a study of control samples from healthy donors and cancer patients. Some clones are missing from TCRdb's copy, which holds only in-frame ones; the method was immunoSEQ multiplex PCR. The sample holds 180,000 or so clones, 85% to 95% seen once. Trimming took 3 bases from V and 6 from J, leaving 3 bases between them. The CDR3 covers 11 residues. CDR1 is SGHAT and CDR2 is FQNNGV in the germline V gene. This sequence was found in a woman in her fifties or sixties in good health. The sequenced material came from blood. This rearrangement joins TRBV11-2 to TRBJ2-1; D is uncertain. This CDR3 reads CASSFINEQFF. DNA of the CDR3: TGTGCCAGCAGCTTCATCAATGAGCAGTTCTTC.